This entry lists 17 T cell receptor beta chains sequenced from one sample in a study of identical twins. Via MiXCR, TCRdb re-called the 5' RACE reads, giving one row per CDR3 protein. The sample shows about 530,000 distinct CDR3 sequences, about 15% of them seen only once. These data were also reused for a study on yellow fever vaccine responses in identical twins.

Sequencing was carried out using CD4+ T cells sorted from blood. The receptors stem from a woman aged 18-35 years in good health.

This clonotype has more than one count but fewer than ten. This sequence joins TRBV20-1 and TRBJ2-7; TRBD2 agrees at 12 bases. Per the germline V gene, CDR1 is DFQATT and CDR2 is SNEGSKA (reference sequence). Trimming at V came to 0 bases and at J to 4 bases, leaving 4 bases not matched to a gene. The length of the CDR3 is 15 residues. The CDR3 DNA sequence: TGCAGTGCTAGAGATGCGACTAGCGGGAGTTACGAGCAGTACTTC. This sequence encodes CSARDATSGSYEQYF.

In its sample, this clonotype was seen a few times. The chain carries TRBV10-3 and TRBJ2-3; D gene ambiguous. CDR1 and CDR2 from the germline V gene are ENHRY and SYGVKD. Trimming removed 4 bases at V and 1 base at J, with 12 bases between. The CDR3 extends over 15 amino acids. CDR3 sequence reads: CAISGPSLGTDTQYF. The CDR3 DNA follows: TGTGCCATCAGTGGCCCTTCTTTGGGCACAGATACGCAGTATTTT.

This clonotype appeared a few times. The J gene is TRBJ2-4, the V gene TRBV12-3 or TRBV12-4, with 8 bases matching TRBD2. This CDR3 has 15 residues. Trimming at V came to 6 bases and at J to 1 base, leaving 5 bases not matched to a gene. CDR3 coding DNA: TGTGCCAGCAGCATGACGGGGGGGGCCAAAAACATTCAGTACTTC. It specifies CASSMTGGAKNIQYF.

The V gene is TRBV12-3 or TRBV12-4, the J gene TRBJ2-7; D gene unclear. V lost 3 bases and J lost 10, with 13 bases in between. The CDR3 runs 12 residues. CDR3: CASSFGRRRQYF. The CDR3 coding sequence is TGTGCCAGCAGTTTCGGAAGGAGACGACAGTACTTC.

The chain has TRBV4-1 and TRBJ1-2; D is unclear. This CDR3 contains 16 residues. Germline CDR1 is MGHRA and CDR2 is YSYEKL. Trimming left V 0 bases short and J 0 bases short, with 11 bases between. This CDR3 is CASSQEGGNSNYGYTF. As DNA, the CDR3 is TGCGCCAGCAGCCAAGAAGGAGGCAATTCTAACTATGGCTACACCTTC.

Many counts were recorded for this clonotype. One end of the junction is discordant with germline, which a read error may explain. This chain links TRBV5-1 with TRBJ2-5; TRBD2 matches at 8 bases. The CDR3 contains 14 residues. Germline lookup yields CDR1 SGHRS and CDR2 YFSETQ. The CDR3 DNA reads as TGTGCCAGCAGTTTAACTAGCGGCCAAGAGACCCAGTACTTC. The encoded protein is CASSLTSGQETQYF.

The chain links TRBV23-1 to TRBJ2-3, with 10 positions matching TRBD1. TRBV23-1 has ORF status, its function being uncertain. The ends lost 11 bases at V and 2 bases at J; junction bases unmatched: 1. The CDR3 has 12 amino acids. CDR3 region: CAGTGDTDTQYF. The CDR3 nucleotides are TGCGCCGGGACAGGGGACACAGATACGCAGTATTTT.

This clonotype was seen ten or more times. The chain links TRBV7-9 to TRBJ1-1; TRBD1 agrees at 7 bases. Germline values: CDR1 SEHNR, CDR2 FQNEAQ (reference sequence). With 4 bases clipped from V and 0 bases from J, the junction kept 5 bases outside the gene matches. CDR3 length: 15 amino acids. CDR3 in DNA: TGTGCCAGCAGCTCCCGGGACAGCTTGAACACTGAAGCTTTCTTT. This sequence encodes CASSSRDSLNTEAFF.

This sequence joins TRBV6-2 or TRBV6-3 and TRBJ2-7; D not resolved. The V end lost 6 bases, the J end lost 3 bases, and 6 bases lay between the germline ends. Germline V lookup: CDR1 MNHEY, CDR2 SVGEGT. The CDR3 has 11 residues. The CDR3 spells CASRDFYEQYV. CDR3 coding DNA: TGTGCCAGCAGAGACTTCTACGAGCAGTACGTC.

The chain recombines TRBV6-2 or TRBV6-3 with TRBJ2-1; no clear D. The CDR3 loop spans 12 amino acids. The germline gives CDR1 MNHEY, CDR2 SVGEGT. Deletions cut 6 bases from V and 6 bases from J, with 9 bases between. CDR3: CASSRPINEQFF. CDR3 nucleotide sequence: TGTGCCAGCAGCCGACCGATCAATGAGCAGTTCTTC.

V usage is TRBV6-2 or TRBV6-3 and J usage is TRBJ1-2; D gene uncertain. V was clipped by 6 bases and J by 7 bases, with 18 bases between them. Germline V gene lookup returns CDR1 MNHEY and CDR2 SVGEGT. This CDR3 region has 14 residues. CDR3 in DNA: TGTGCCAGCAGCACCCCAGTTTTGATACGTGGCTACACCTTC. Amino acids: CASSTPVLIRGYTF.

The gene calls are TRBV5-1 and TRBJ2-1; 9 nucleotides align to TRBD1. Germline loops: CDR1 SGHRS, CDR2 YFSETQ. The CDR3 has 17 amino acids. V lost 2 bases and J lost 6; bases outside the gene matches: 12. CDR3 sequence reads: CASSFLLTGGYGNEQFF. For the CDR3, the DNA is TGCGCCAGCAGCTTCCTGCTTACAGGGGGCTACGGCAATGAGCAGTTCTTC.

The chain has TRBV5-1 and TRBJ1-6; D is ambiguous. CDR3 size: 15 residues. CDR1 is SGHRS, CDR2 YFSETQ, per germline. The V end was cut by 0 bases, the J end by 7 bases, with 11 bases between. CDR3 amino acids: CASSLGGTGNSPLHF. CDR3 DNA sequence: TGCGCCAGCAGCTTGGGTGGCACGGGAAATTCACCCCTCCACTTT.

The CDR3 coding sequence is TGTGCCAGCAGCTTTGGGACAGGGGGCGCGTCCGGGGAGCTGTTTTTT. Amino acid sequence: CASSFGTGGASGELFF. The J gene is TRBJ2-2, the V gene TRBV7-9, with 12 nucleotides matching TRBD1. CDR1 is SEHNR, CDR2 FQNEAQ, per germline (reference sequence). This CDR3 spans 16 amino acids. After removal of 3 bases from V and 6 bases from J, the junction contained 5 bases not matched to a gene.

Many counts were recorded for this clonotype. This chain connects TRBV29-1 to TRBJ2-1; D is unresolved. This CDR3 region has 14 residues. Germline V lookup: CDR1 SQVTM, CDR2 ANQGSEA. The V end was cut by 7 bases, the J end by 4 bases, with 17 bases between. In nucleotides, the CDR3 is TGCAGCGCCTCGATCGGACCCGTGTACAATGAGCAGTTCTTC. It encodes CSASIGPVYNEQFF.

The chain couples TRBV20-1 to TRBJ2-5; D perhaps matches TRBD2 (5 bases). The CDR3 consists of 15 residues. Germline V CDR1 and CDR2: DFQATT, SNEGSKA (reference sequence). Trimming pared 1 base from V and 2 bases from J, leaving 14 bases between. The CDR3 bases are TGCAGTGCTAGAGCCCCCCCGCCGGGACAAGAGACCCAGTACTTC. It translates to CSARAPPPGQETQYF.

The gene calls are TRBV5-1 and TRBJ2-1; D possibly corresponds to TRBD1 (5 bases). Between the trimmed V and J ends, which lost 5 bases and 7 bases, there was a span of 13 bases. The CDR3 loop spans 13 amino acids. Germline V gene sequence: CDR1 SGHRS, CDR2 YFSETQ. CDR3 bases: TGCGCCAGCAGGGGAACAGGCCCTAATGAGCAGTTCTTC. It yields the protein CASRGTGPNEQFF.